The 25 T cell receptor beta chains below come from one sample, sequenced in a study of blood T cell repertoires in COVID-19. Clones were read by immunoSEQ multiplex PCR, and TCRdb kept only the in-frame ones, dropping some. The top ten hold about a sixth of the sample, which has about 160,000 clones, roughly 84% seen once. Sequencing was performed on PBMCs or T cells enriched from blood (not recorded which). All receptors come from a man aged 55 to 70 who had recovered from COVID-19.

The V and J genes are TRBV7-9 and TRBJ1-5; tentative D call: TRBD1 (5 bases). The CDR3 length is 14 residues. The germline V gene has CDR1 SEHNR and CDR2 FQNEAQ (reference sequence). Trimming removed 5 bases from V and 0 bases from J, with 8 bases in between. CDR3 DNA sequence: TGTGCCAGCAGCCCCAGGGATAGCAATCAGCCCCAGCATTTT. Its translation: CASSPRDSNQPQHF.

A few counts support this clone. The CDR3, as DNA: TGTGCGGGGGGGGGCAATCAGCCCCAGCATTTT. Residues: CAGGGNQPQHF. V usage is TRBV6-5 and J usage is TRBJ1-5; D is perhaps TRBD1 (5 bases). The CDR3 has 11 residues. Germline CDR1 reads MNHEY; CDR2 reads SVGAGI.

This chain connects TRBV23-1 to TRBJ1-4, with 12 bases aligning to TRBD1. TRBV23-1 is flagged as an ORF with uncertain function. V lost 5 bases to trimming and J lost 3 bases; unmatched junction nucleotides: 4. The CDR3 runs 16 residues. CDR3 region: CASSAGTGGANEKLFF. The DNA for the CDR3 is TGCGCCAGCAGTGCCGGGACAGGGGGCGCTAATGAAAAACTGTTTTTT.

This CDR3 reads CASSPGQGGNGNTIYF. The CDR3 DNA is TGCGCCAGCAGCCCCGGACAGGGGGGGAATGGAAACACCATATATTTT. The chain carries TRBV5-1 and TRBJ1-3; 10 positions agree with TRBD1. CDR3 length: 16 residues. The V gene's germline CDR1 is SGHRS and CDR2 YFSETQ. The J segment lost 3 bases and the V segment lost 4 bases, leaving 7 bases of the junction unmatched. Looking up the rest from reference TRBV5-1 and TRBJ1-3 gives the full variable domain: KAGVTQTPRYLIKTRGQQVTLSCSPISGHRSVSWYQQTPGQGLQFLFEYFSETQRNKGNFPGRFSGRQFSNSRSEMNVSTLELGDSALYLCASSPGQGGNGNTIYFGEGSWLTVV.

CDR3 sequence reads: CASRDRVQETQYF. The CDR3 nucleotides are TGCGCCAGCAGGGACAGGGTGCAAGAGACCCAGTACTTC. V gene TRBV5-1 combines with J gene TRBJ2-5, with 8 bases matching TRBD1. This CDR3 spans 13 amino acids. CDR1 and CDR2 from the germline V gene are SGHRS and YFSETQ. The V segment lost 5 bases and the J segment 2 bases; nucleotides outside the gene matches: 2.

The chain joins TRBV29-1 to TRBJ1-1, with 7 bases matching TRBD1. Losses at the gene ends were 5 bases for V and 4 bases for J; bases not matched to a gene: 4. The CDR3 spans 12 residues. The V gene's germline CDR1 is SQVTM and CDR2 ANQGSEA. For the CDR3, the DNA is TGCAGCGTTACAGGGGTGGGCACTGAAGCTTTCTTT. The encoded protein is CSVTGVGTEAFF.

This rearrangement joins TRBV5-1 to TRBJ2-1; 8 bases are shared with TRBD1. Losses at the gene ends were 4 bases for V and 7 bases for J; bases not matched to a gene: 16. Germline CDR1 is SGHRS and CDR2 is YFSETQ. The CDR3 has 17 amino acids. Here the CDR3 reads CASSLGGQGLGFNEQFF. The CDR3 DNA sequence: TGCGCCAGCAGCCTAGGAGGACAGGGTCTCGGGTTTAATGAGCAGTTCTTC.

In its sample, this clone was seen a few times. The chain employs TRBV5-1 and TRBJ2-7; D is undetermined. The CDR3 spans 18 residues. Germline CDR1 is SGHRS and CDR2 is YFSETQ. With 4 bases removed from V and 1 base from J, the gap between germline ends came to 24 bases. This CDR3 reads CASSPYRLSAHKSYEQYF. The CDR3 bases are TGCGCCAGCAGCCCCTATAGACTTAGTGCCCACAAGTCCTACGAGCAGTACTTC.

The chain combines TRBV5-1 with TRBJ2-2; D gene ambiguous. From germline, CDR1 is SGHRS and CDR2 YFSETQ. There are 12 residues in the CDR3. V dropped 2 bases and J dropped 7 bases, with 6 bases sitting between them. CDR3 DNA: TGCGCCAGCAGCTTCGGGTACGGGGAGCTGTTTTTT. Encoded protein: CASSFGYGELFF. The full variable domain, in which reference TRBV5-1 and TRBJ2-2 provide the parts outside the CDR3, is KAGVTQTPRYLIKTRGQQVTLSCSPISGHRSVSWYQQTPGQGLQFLFEYFSETQRNKGNFPGRFSGRQFSNSRSEMNVSTLELGDSALYLCASSFGYGELFFGEGSRLTVL.

The chain combines TRBV30 with TRBJ1-5, with 7 bases that match TRBD1. Trimming cost V 3 bases and J 2 bases; bases outside gene matches: 4. CDR3 length equals 14 residues. Germline V gene lookup returns CDR1 GTSNPN and CDR2 SVGIG (reference sequence). The CDR3 DNA reads as TGTGCCTGGAGAAAAGGGACAGGCAATCAGCCCCAGCATTTT. Translating it yields CAWRKGTGNQPQHF.

The V gene is TRBV14, the J gene TRBJ1-2; tentative D call: TRBD1 (5 bases). CDR1 SGHDN and CDR2 FVKESK come from the germline V gene. The CDR3 is 13 residues long. V was clipped by 6 bases and J by 7 bases, with 15 bases between them. This CDR3 is CASSAGGLSGYTF. The CDR3, as DNA: TGTGCCAGCAGTGCGGGGGGACTGAGTGGCTACACCTTC.

This rearrangement joins TRBV16 to TRBJ1-5; 7 nucleotides align to TRBD1. The V and J ends lost 2 bases and 6 bases, in that order; junction bases with no gene match: 10. Germline loops: CDR1 KGHSY, CDR2 FQNENV. The CDR3 is 16 amino acids. CDR3 sequence reads: CASSQVRTGEFQPQHF. In nucleotides, the CDR3 is TGTGCCAGCAGCCAAGTTAGGACAGGCGAGTTTCAGCCCCAGCATTTT.

V gene TRBV11-3 combines with J gene TRBJ2-2; D possibly corresponds to TRBD1 (5 bases). V was shortened by 6 bases and J by 3 bases, with 20 bases between the two germline ends. The CDR3 contains 17 residues. Germline V gene lookup returns CDR1 SGHNT and CDR2 YENEEA. The CDR3 DNA is TGTGCCAGCAGTCCCAGAAGACAAGGGGAACACACCGGGGAGCTGTTTTTT. Protein sequence: CASSPRRQGEHTGELFF.

The V gene is TRBV27, the J gene TRBJ1-1, with D unresolved. The CDR3 length is 14 residues. Germline-derived CDR1 and CDR2 are MNHEY and SMNVEV (reference sequence). The V end was cut by 6 bases, the J end by 2 bases, with 13 bases between. The CDR3 loop reads CASRVSGGNTEAFF. The CDR3 DNA follows: TGTGCCAGCAGGGTATCCGGAGGAAACACTGAAGCTTTCTTT.

CDR3 coding DNA: TGTGCCAGCAGTTTCTCCGGGACAGGGGAACCCTACGAGCAGTACTTC. Translating it yields CASSFSGTGEPYEQYF. This rearrangement joins TRBV27 to TRBJ2-7, with 10 bases aligning to TRBD1. Per the germline V gene, CDR1 is MNHEY and CDR2 is SMNVEV (reference sequence). The CDR3 loop spans 16 amino acids. With 3 bases clipped from V and 2 bases from J, the junction kept 7 bases outside the gene matches.

The chain links TRBV24-1 to TRBJ2-2; D possibly corresponds to TRBD1 (5 bases). V was pared by 0 bases and J by 6 bases, with 10 bases between. Per germline, CDR1 KGHDR and CDR2 SFDVKD. The CDR3 runs to 15 residues. CDR3: CATSDLWQGAGELFF. DNA for the CDR3: TGTGCCACCAGTGATTTGTGGCAGGGCGCCGGGGAGCTGTTTTTT.

The chain links TRBV18 to TRBJ1-1, with 9 positions matching TRBD1. The germline gives CDR1 KGHSH, CDR2 LQKENI. J lost 1 base, V lost 1 base, and 7 bases had no gene match. The CDR3 totals 17 residues. DNA of the CDR3: TGTGCCAGCTCACCACTGTATGCGGGACAGGGGAACACTGAAGCTTTCTTT. Encoded protein: CASSPLYAGQGNTEAFF.

The rearrangement uses TRBV19 and TRBJ2-3; 8 bases are a match to TRBD2. The length of the CDR3 is 16 residues. With 4 bases clipped from V and 5 bases from J, the junction kept 11 bases outside the gene matches. Germline V gene data show CDR1 as LNHDA and CDR2 as SQIVND (reference sequence). CDR3 coding DNA: TGTGCCAGTAGTACCGGCTCCGGGACTAGGGGAGATACGCAGTATTTT. Amino acid sequence: CASSTGSGTRGDTQYF.

The chain couples TRBV19 to TRBJ2-1, with 8 bases lining up with TRBD2. This CDR3 spans 13 amino acids. Per the germline V gene, CDR1 is LNHDA and CDR2 is SQIVND (reference sequence). Trimming at V came to 3 bases and at J to 8 bases, leaving 3 bases not matched to a gene. The CDR3 region is CASSIGLADEQFF. For the CDR3, the DNA is TGTGCCAGTAGTATTGGACTAGCCGATGAGCAGTTCTTC.

The chain's CDR3 is CASTPGQGSTSYNEQFF. In DNA form, the CDR3 reads TGTGCCAGCACCCCCGGACAGGGATCGACCTCCTACAATGAGCAGTTCTTC. The chain has TRBV7-9 and TRBJ2-1; 8 nucleotides agree with TRBD1. CDR3 length: 17 amino acids. The germline CDR1 and CDR2 sequences are SEHNR and FQNEAQ (reference sequence). The V segment lost 7 bases and the J segment 0 bases; nucleotides outside the gene matches: 11.

The chain has TRBV16 and TRBJ1-2, with 7 bases that match TRBD1. This CDR3 is 16 amino acids long. Losses at the gene ends were 4 bases for V and 4 bases for J; bases not matched to a gene: 12. CDR1 is KGHSY, CDR2 FQNENV, per germline. The CDR3 sequence: CASSPNSEGQSYGYTF. The DNA of the CDR3 is TGTGCCAGCAGCCCCAACTCGGAGGGACAGTCCTATGGCTACACCTTC.

Concerning this clone: Since a much larger clone is just one base distant, this may be a read error. The sample contains more than one DNA sequence encoding this CDR3. CDR3 residues: CASSLVGGNTEAFF. The CDR3 nucleotides read TGTGCCAGCAGCTTAGTTGGCGGGAACACTGAAGCTTTCTTT. This chain uses TRBV7-2 with TRBJ1-1; D is unresolved. Germline CDR1 and CDR2: SGHTA and FQGNSA. The CDR3 has 14 amino acids. Between the trimmed V and J ends, which lost 1 base and 1 base, there was a span of 7 bases.

The chain combines TRBV5-1 with TRBJ2-7, with 13 bases aligning to TRBD2. V lost 4 bases, J lost 3 bases, and 4 bases stayed unmatched. This CDR3 spans 15 amino acids. Germline V gene sequence: CDR1 SGHRS, CDR2 YFSETQ. CDR3 protein: CASSVGLAGNYEQYF. The CDR3 nucleotides read TGCGCCAGCAGCGTGGGACTAGCGGGAAACTACGAGCAGTACTTC.

The chain couples TRBV5-1 to TRBJ1-4; D is possibly TRBD1 (5 bases). CDR1 is SGHRS and CDR2 is YFSETQ in the germline V gene. The CDR3 consists of 14 residues. Trimming left V 4 bases short and J 5 bases short, with 12 bases between. The CDR3 spells CASSLMEGNEKLFF. For the CDR3, the DNA is TGCGCCAGCAGCCTGATGGAGGGGAATGAAAAACTGTTTTTT.

V is TRBV5-4 and J is TRBJ2-3; TRBD2 agrees at 7 bases. Germline V CDR1 and CDR2: SGHNT, YYREEE (reference sequence). CDR3 length: 17 residues. V was pared by 4 bases and J by 3 bases, with 14 bases of the junction left unmatched. Written as DNA, the CDR3 is TGTGCCAGCAGCAATCCTCGGGCGGGAGATATAACAGATACGCAGTATTTT. Its protein is CASSNPRAGDITDTQYF.